Shown below are 23 T cell receptor beta chains from a single sample sequenced in a study of shared T cell receptors in the human thymus. Sequenced by immunoSEQ multiplex PCR; TCRdb stores in-frame clones only, minus some. The sample has hundreds of thousands of clones, about 90% seen once; the top ten hold more than 0.009%. These records were also assigned to another study, of human thymus T cells.

The sequenced sample was thymocytes. The receptors were sampled from a boy younger than two with a congenital heart defect.

Points on this clone: Other DNA sequences in this specimen translate into the identical CDR3. V and J are TRBV27 and TRBJ2-7; 8 bases are a match to TRBD2. The CDR3 consists of 15 residues. The V gene end was trimmed by 3 bases and the J gene end by 1 base; junction bases not matched to a gene: 5. Germline-derived CDR1 and CDR2 are MNHEY and SMNVEV (reference sequence). CDR3 region: CASSLAGRGSYEQYF. In DNA form, the CDR3 reads TGTGCCAGCAGTTTGGCCGGGAGGGGGTCCTACGAGCAGTACTTC.

The chain employs TRBV4-1 and TRBJ1-1, with D tentatively TRBD1 (5 bases). CDR1 is MGHRA and CDR2 is YSYEKL in the germline V gene. V was trimmed by 8 bases and J by 4 bases, leaving 14 bases between them. The CDR3 runs to 13 residues. CDR3 protein: CASSGGRITEAFF. The CDR3 DNA reads TGCGCCAGCTCGGGGGGACGGATCACTGAAGCTTTCTTT.

V is TRBV15 and J is TRBJ1-5; TRBD1 matches 8 bases. The germline V gene has CDR1 LNHNV and CDR2 YYDKDF (reference sequence). V was clipped by 6 bases and J by 4 bases; unmatched bases: 11. The CDR3 contains 16 residues. The CDR3 sequence: CATRETGDANNQPQHF. CDR3 in DNA: TGTGCCACCAGGGAGACAGGGGACGCAAATAATCAGCCCCAGCATTTT.

CDR3 region: CASSLEARTGSYEQYF. The CDR3 DNA follows: TGTGCCAGCAGCTTAGAAGCACGGACGGGGTCCTACGAGCAGTACTTC. The chain joins TRBV11-2 to TRBJ2-5, with D possibly being TRBD2 (5 bases). The J call may be mistaken, given a closer DNA end match to TRBJ2-7. The CDR3 has 16 residues. The germline V gene encodes CDR1 SGHAT and CDR2 FQNNGV.

The chain has TRBV28 and TRBJ1-2; D unclear. Trimming removed 3 bases from V and 4 bases from J, with 9 bases in between. The CDR3 totals 13 residues. CDR1 and CDR2 (germline): MDHEN, SYDVKM. DNA of the CDR3: TGTGCCAGCAGTTTCTTCCAGGTCTATGGCTACACCTTC. This translates into CASSFFQVYGYTF.

The rearrangement uses TRBV5-4 and TRBJ2-7; 10 bases match TRBD2. The CDR3 length is 15 residues. The V segment lost 0 bases and the J segment 6 bases; nucleotides outside the gene matches: 6. Germline V gene lookup returns CDR1 SGHNT and CDR2 YYREEE (reference sequence). CDR3 in amino acids: CASSLEAASGSEQYF. CDR3 sequence (DNA): TGTGCCAGCAGCTTGGAGGCCGCTAGCGGGAGCGAGCAGTACTTC.

V and J are TRBV4-1 and TRBJ1-2; D not certain. Germline CDR1 and CDR2: MGHRA and YSYEKL. The CDR3 consists of 17 residues. Deletions cut 0 bases from V and 4 bases from J, with 18 bases between. CDR3 residues: CASSQDPRAGPAYGYTF. In nucleotides, the CDR3 is TGCGCCAGCAGCCAAGATCCGCGGGCAGGCCCTGCCTATGGCTACACCTTC.

This chain links TRBV4-3 with TRBJ2-5; weak D call: TRBD1 (5 bases). Germline CDR1 is LGHNA and CDR2 is YSLEER. The CDR3 totals 16 residues. Trimming removed 0 bases at V and 3 bases at J, with 14 bases between. The CDR3: CASSQDSQERKETQYF. The CDR3 bases are TGCGCCAGCAGCCAAGATTCACAGGAGCGAAAAGAGACCCAGTACTTC.

Worth noting for this clone: The same CDR3 can be traced to other DNA sequences in this sample. The V and J genes are TRBV28 and TRBJ1-6; 9 bases match TRBD1. The CDR3 has 17 amino acids. The J segment lost 1 base and the V segment lost 5 bases, leaving 6 bases of the junction unmatched. From germline, CDR1 is MDHEN and CDR2 SYDVKM. CDR3 DNA sequence: TGTGCCAGCAGTAACCACAGGGGGCAATCCTATAATTCACCCCTCCACTTT. Translation: CASSNHRGQSYNSPLHF.

V and J are TRBV7-8 and TRBJ2-4, with a possible D match to TRBD1 (5 bases). The CDR3 loop spans 15 amino acids. Per germline, CDR1 SGHVS and CDR2 FQNEAQ. V gave up 5 bases and J gave up 0 bases, with 11 bases separating them. The CDR3: CASSGADLAKNIQYF. CDR3 DNA: TGTGCCAGCAGCGGGGCCGATCTAGCCAAAAACATTCAGTACTTC.

The chain carries TRBV5-1 and TRBJ2-1, with D perhaps matching TRBD2 (6 bases). Germline V CDR1 and CDR2: SGHRS, YFSETQ. Trimming took off 2 bases at V and 4 bases at J, with 13 bases between the two ends. The CDR3 sequence is 15 residues long. For the CDR3, the DNA is TGCGCCAGCAGCTTCCCCCCGGGACTTTACAATGAGCAGTTCTTC. As protein: CASSFPPGLYNEQFF.

This clone turned up a few times. The gene calls are TRBV6-6 and TRBJ2-7, with 7 nucleotides matching TRBD2. There are 13 residues in the CDR3. Germline values: CDR1 MNHNY, CDR2 SVGAGI (reference sequence). Germline trimming cut 4 bases from V and 6 bases from J; bases unmatched to any gene: 6. CDR3 nucleotides: TGTGCCAGCAGTTGTTGGGGGGGAGGCGAGCAGTACTTC. It is translated as CASSCWGGGEQYF.

CDR3 bases: TGCGCCAGCAGCCTCCCCGGGACAGATAACCACACCGGGGAGCTGTTTTTT. Residues: CASSLPGTDNHTGELFF. The rearrangement uses TRBV5-1 and TRBJ2-2; TRBD1 aligns across 7 bases. Germline CDR1 reads SGHRS; CDR2 reads YFSETQ. V lost 4 bases and J lost 3; bases outside the gene matches: 12. The CDR3 covers 17 residues.

This clone was observed a single time. This chain uses TRBV13 with TRBJ2-1; 7 nucleotides agree with TRBD2. The CDR3 covers 17 residues. CDR1 PRHDT and CDR2 FYEKMQ come from the germline V gene (reference sequence). J lost 2 bases, V lost 2 bases, and 9 bases had no gene match. Here the CDR3 reads CASSLHPLADPYNEQFF. The CDR3 DNA reads as TGTGCCAGCAGCTTACATCCCCTAGCGGACCCCTACAATGAGCAGTTCTTC. The full variable domain, rest sourced from reference TRBV13 and TRBJ2-1, is AAGVIQSPRHLIKEKRETATLKCYPIPRHDTVYWYQQGPGQDPQFLISFYEKMQSDKGSIPDRFSAQQFSDYHSELNMSSLELGDSALYFCASSLHPLADPYNEQFFGPGTRLTVL.

V gene TRBV5-1 combines with J gene TRBJ1-1, with D unclear. V was clipped by 4 bases and J by 8 bases, with 15 bases between them. This CDR3 is 13 amino acids long. Germline V gives CDR1 SGHRS, CDR2 YFSETQ. The CDR3 region has the DNA TGCGCCAGCAGCGCGGGCCTCACCCCCGAAGCTTTCTTT. Its translation is CASSAGLTPEAFF.

This clone was observed once. The chain is built from TRBV27 and TRBJ2-7; 7 nucleotides agree with TRBD1. Trimming removed 6 bases from V and 0 bases from J; junction bases left unmatched: 11. The CDR3 consists of 16 residues. Germline CDR1 MNHEY, CDR2 SMNVEV (reference sequence). CDR3 loop: CASSPPGQSSSYEQYF. In nucleotides, the CDR3 is TGTGCCAGCAGCCCTCCGGGACAGAGCAGCTCCTACGAGCAGTACTTC.

This clone was observed a few times. The gene calls are TRBV5-4 and TRBJ1-1, with D perhaps TRBD1 (6 bases). This CDR3 region has 17 residues. Germline V gives CDR1 SGHNT, CDR2 YYREEE (reference sequence). V gave up 4 bases and J gave up 3 bases, with 22 bases separating them. CDR3 sequence (DNA): TGTGCCAGCAGCCCCCACCTTCGGACAGACCCCGACACTGAAGCTTTCTTT. The encoded protein is CASSPHLRTDPDTEAFF.

The CDR3 region has the DNA TGCGCCAGCAGCCAACCAACTAGCGGGCACAATGAGCAGTTCTTC. It translates to CASSQPTSGHNEQFF. The chain combines TRBV4-1 with TRBJ2-1; 9 bases agree with TRBD2. Germline V gives CDR1 MGHRA, CDR2 YSYEKL. V lost 2 bases, J lost 5 bases, and 4 bases stayed unmatched. CDR3 length equals 15 residues.

The V and J genes are TRBV7-9 and TRBJ2-5; 8 bases line up with TRBD2. The trim removed 7 bases at V and 3 bases at J, leaving 22 bases unmatched. Germline assignment: CDR1 SEHNR and CDR2 FQNEAQ (reference sequence). CDR3 length equals 19 residues. The CDR3 loop reads CASITRGRAGRGSKETQYF. For the CDR3, the DNA is TGTGCCAGCATCACAAGGGGGAGGGCCGGGAGGGGATCTAAAGAGACCCAGTACTTC.

V usage is TRBV28 and J usage is TRBJ1-3, with TRBD1 as a possible D gene (5 bases). Trimming removed 2 bases from V and 3 bases from J, with 11 bases in between. This CDR3 region has 15 residues. Germline lookup yields CDR1 MDHEN and CDR2 SYDVKM. CDR3 protein: CASSLQGRGGNTIYF. The CDR3 region has the DNA TGTGCCAGCAGTTTACAGGGTCGTGGTGGAAACACCATATATTTT.

The chain is built from TRBV2 and TRBJ1-2; 11 positions match TRBD1. In germline, CDR1 is SNHLY, CDR2 FYNNEI. V lost 4 bases, J lost 4 bases, and 14 bases stayed unmatched. The CDR3 spans 18 residues. The CDR3 here is CASSVYPGRDRGTYGYTF. In DNA, the CDR3 is TGTGCCAGCAGTGTTTATCCGGGTCGGGACAGGGGGACCTATGGCTACACCTTC.

This chain uses TRBV9 with TRBJ2-3; D ambiguous. The CDR3 runs 13 residues. CDR1 SGDLS and CDR2 YYNGEE come from the germline V gene. V dropped 4 bases and J dropped 9 bases, with 15 bases sitting between them. Written as DNA, the CDR3 is TGTGCCAGCAGCCTGAATATGGGCGACACGCAGTATTTT. As protein: CASSLNMGDTQYF.

This chain links TRBV6-1 with TRBJ1-5; no reliable D call. Between the trimmed V and J ends, which lost 8 bases and 4 bases, there was a span of 12 bases. There are 13 residues in the CDR3. Germline V gene data show CDR1 as MNHNS and CDR2 as SASEGT. The CDR3 protein is CASEERWNQPQHF. The DNA of the CDR3 is TGTGCCAGCGAAGAGCGATGGAATCAGCCCCAGCATTTT.